These 26 T cell receptor beta chains originate from one sample sequenced in a study of cytomegalovirus exposure and HLA in healthy donors. PCR was performed using 60 Vbeta and 13 Jbeta primers. Sequenced by immunoSEQ multiplex PCR; TCRdb stores in-frame clones only, minus some. The profile shows around 91,000 clones, around 64% of them singletons. The source material was PBMCs. The source is a man aged 55 to 69 in good health and CMV-seronegative.

This clone turned up a few times. The chain joins TRBV11-2 to TRBJ2-7; 8 bases map to TRBD2. Trimming removed 1 base from V and 3 bases from J; junction bases left unmatched: 8. CDR3 size: 16 residues. From germline, CDR1 is SGHAT and CDR2 FQNNGV. The CDR3 bases are TGTGCCAGCAGCTTAGTCATTTCAAGCGGGAGCTACGAGCAGTACTTC. Its protein is CASSLVISSGSYEQYF.

The chain recombines TRBV7-2 with TRBJ1-5; D remains ambiguous. Germline V gene sequence: CDR1 SGHTA, CDR2 FQGNSA. Trimming took 2 bases from V and 3 from J, leaving 8 bases between them. The CDR3 is made up of 14 amino acids. CDR3 DNA sequence: TGTGCCAGCAGCTTAACACCCCTCAATCAGCCCCAGCATTTT. It encodes CASSLTPLNQPQHF.

J is TRBJ1-2 and V is TRBV5-3; TRBD1 agrees at 8 bases. Being an ORF, TRBV5-3 has a function that is uncertain. V was clipped by 0 bases and J by 7 bases; unmatched bases: 8. This CDR3 comprises 15 residues. CDR3 in DNA: TGTGCCAGAAGCTTGGTGTCAGGGGGCCCCGTTGGCTACACCTTC. Translation gives CARSLVSGGPVGYTF.

The J gene is TRBJ2-5, the V gene TRBV5-6; D may be TRBD1 (5 bases). This CDR3 comprises 16 residues. V lost 0 bases, J lost 4 bases, and 16 bases lay in between. The germline V gene encodes CDR1 SGHDT and CDR2 YYEEEE. The CDR3 is CASSLVIGRAGETQYF. For the CDR3, the DNA is TGTGCCAGCAGCTTGGTTATCGGCAGGGCCGGAGAGACCCAGTACTTC.

This chain uses TRBV2 with TRBJ1-1; D unclear. Per germline, CDR1 SNHLY and CDR2 FYNNEI. With 7 bases removed from V and 3 bases from J, the gap between germline ends came to 12 bases. The CDR3 consists of 13 residues. The CDR3 coding sequence is TGTGCCAGCATAGAGGGAAAGGACACTGAAGCTTTCTTT. Amino acid sequence: CASIEGKDTEAFF.

The rearrangement joins TRBV5-1 to TRBJ1-1; D is undetermined. Germline lookup yields CDR1 SGHRS and CDR2 YFSETQ. V gave up 0 bases and J gave up 1 base, with 10 bases separating them. The CDR3 length is 15 residues. CDR3 sequence: CASSLGAAKNTEAFF. In DNA, the CDR3 is TGCGCCAGCAGCTTGGGGGCCGCGAAGAACACTGAAGCTTTCTTT.

This chain joins TRBV6-5 and TRBJ2-3; D is unclear. Trimming took off 3 bases at V and 8 bases at J, with 21 bases between the two ends. CDR3 length: 16 residues. Germline CDR1 MNHEY, CDR2 SVGAGI. The CDR3 DNA follows: TGTGCCAGCAGTTATCAGGCCACCTTAGTCGTTGGTACGCAGTATTTT. It yields the protein CASSYQATLVVGTQYF.

This clone was recorded a few times. This chain connects TRBV14 to TRBJ1-1; 8 nucleotides line up with TRBD1. With 4 bases clipped from V and 1 base from J, the junction kept 5 bases outside the gene matches. CDR3 length equals 15 residues. Germline-derived CDR1 and CDR2 are SGHDN and FVKESK. The CDR3 loop is CASSRRTGRNTEAFF. Here the CDR3 DNA reads TGTGCCAGCAGCCGACGGACAGGGCGGAACACTGAAGCTTTCTTT.

CDR3 region: CASSLASGGLAKNIQYF. In DNA form, the CDR3 reads TGTGCCAGCAGCTTAGCTAGCGGGGGCCTAGCCAAAAACATTCAGTACTTC. This chain joins TRBV7-8 and TRBJ2-4; 9 bases agree with TRBD2. The length of the CDR3 is 17 residues. The J segment lost 0 bases and the V segment lost 0 bases, leaving 3 bases of the junction unmatched. The V gene's germline CDR1 is SGHVS and CDR2 FQNEAQ.

In this sample, this clone turned up a few times. V and J are TRBV6-1 and TRBJ2-7; 8 bases are a match to TRBD1. Trimming cost V 6 bases and J 3 bases; bases outside gene matches: 10. There are 15 residues in the CDR3. Germline CDR1 reads MNHNS; CDR2 reads SASEGT. As DNA, the CDR3 is TGTGCCAGCAGCAAAGCCGGGACAGGCTACTACGAGCAGTACTTC. Translating gives CASSKAGTGYYEQYF.

The table lists this clone with a count of one. The gene calls are TRBV10-3 and TRBJ2-1; D unclear. Looked up from germline, CDR1 is ENHRY and CDR2 is SYGVKD. The V end was cut by 4 bases, the J end by 6 bases, with 4 bases between. This CDR3 contains 11 residues. The CDR3 protein is CAISGSNEQFF. The DNA of the CDR3 is TGTGCCATCAGTGGGAGCAATGAGCAGTTCTTC.

V is TRBV7-9 and J is TRBJ2-7; a possible D gene is TRBD2 (5 bases). Trimming removed 11 bases from V and 4 bases from J, with 18 bases in between. The CDR3 is made up of 13 amino acids. The germline V gene has CDR1 SEHNR and CDR2 FQNEAQ (reference sequence). In nucleotides, the CDR3 is TGTGCCGGCCGACACCAACGGGGATACGAGCAGTACTTC. This sequence encodes CAGRHQRGYEQYF. Full variable domain (remainder filled in from reference TRBV7-9 and TRBJ2-7): DTGVSQNPRHKITKRGQNVTFRCDPISEHNRLYWYRQTLGQGPEFLTYFQNEAQLEKSRLLSDRFSAERPKGSFSTLEIQRTEQGDSAMYLCAGRHQRGYEQYFGPGTRLTVT.

The table lists this clone with a count of one. This chain uses TRBV19 with TRBJ2-7, with 12 positions matching TRBD1. CDR1 is LNHDA and CDR2 is SQIVND in the germline V gene (reference sequence). V was pared by 6 bases and J by 6 bases, with 6 bases of the junction left unmatched. The CDR3 totals 14 residues. The CDR3 spells CASRRGQGASEQYF. The CDR3 coding sequence is TGTGCCAGTAGAAGGGGACAGGGGGCGAGCGAGCAGTACTTC.

V usage is TRBV4-1 and J usage is TRBJ2-6; maybe TRBD1 (6 bases). The V gene's germline CDR1 is MGHRA and CDR2 YSYEKL. The V end was cut by 1 base, the J end by 2 bases, with 9 bases between. The CDR3 contains 16 residues. The chain's CDR3 is CASSQVGTPGANVLTF. The CDR3 nucleotides read TGCGCCAGCAGCCAAGTGGGGACACCTGGGGCCAACGTCCTGACTTTC.

The gene calls are TRBV5-1 and TRBJ1-2; 10 bases map to TRBD1. CDR1 SGHRS and CDR2 YFSETQ come from the germline V gene. This CDR3 has 14 amino acids. The V gene end was trimmed by 1 base and the J gene end by 8 bases; junction bases not matched to a gene: 5. This chain's CDR3 is CASSLMGQGRGYTF. CDR3 nucleotide sequence: TGCGCCAGCAGCTTGATGGGACAGGGGAGAGGCTACACCTTC.

This clone has just a few counts. This sequence joins TRBV30 and TRBJ2-1, with 15 bases that match TRBD2. CDR1 and CDR2 from the germline V gene are GTSNPN and SVGIG (reference sequence). The CDR3 loop spans 17 amino acids. V lost 0 bases and J lost 7; bases outside the gene matches: 7. The CDR3 DNA is TGTGCCTGGAGTGTATTGGGGACTAGCGGGAGGATAAATGAGCAGTTCTTC. As protein: CAWSVLGTSGRINEQFF. The entire variable domain, with the rest obtained from reference TRBV30 and TRBJ2-1, is as follows: SQTIHQWPATLVQPVGSPLSLECTVEGTSNPNLYWYRQAAGRGLQLLFYSVGIGQISSEVPQNLSASRPQDRQFILSSKKLLLSDSGFYLCAWSVLGTSGRINEQFFGPGTRLTVL.

This clone was seen a few times. The chain recombines TRBV15 with TRBJ2-2, with TRBD1 identical over 7 bases. V gave up 3 bases and J gave up 0 bases; unmatched junction bases: 4. CDR1 is LNHNV and CDR2 is YYDKDF in the germline V gene (reference sequence). The CDR3 contains 16 residues. The CDR3 bases are TGTGCCACCAGCAGGGGACAGCTAGCGAACACCGGGGAGCTGTTTTTT. It is translated as CATSRGQLANTGELFF.

The chain uses TRBV7-8 and TRBJ1-1; no firm D call. V shed 5 bases and J shed 3 bases, with 13 bases lying between them. The CDR3 covers 14 residues. Germline CDR1 reads SGHVS; CDR2 reads FQNEAQ. CDR3 bases: TGTGCCAGCAGCATCCTTGGGAGTGACACTGAAGCTTTCTTT. Its protein is CASSILGSDTEAFF.

This rearrangement joins TRBV4-1 to TRBJ1-2, with D possibly matching TRBD1 (5 bases). V lost 8 bases and J lost 2, with 24 bases in between. This CDR3 has 17 residues. Germline assignment: CDR1 MGHRA and CDR2 YSYEKL. CDR3 sequence (DNA): TGCGCCAGCCGATATGCAAGCGGGGGAAAAGGGAACTATGGCTACACCTTC. This sequence encodes CASRYASGGKGNYGYTF.

This chain connects TRBV6-1 to TRBJ2-2, with 10 bases fitting TRBD1. The ends lost 5 bases at V and 4 bases at J; junction bases unmatched: 4. The CDR3 has 15 amino acids. From germline, CDR1 is MNHNS and CDR2 SASEGT. Here the CDR3 DNA reads TGTGCCAGCAGTATTGGGACAGGGGTCACCGGGGAGCTGTTTTTT. It encodes CASSIGTGVTGELFF.

In its sample, this clone was seen once. The chain is built from TRBV28 and TRBJ2-3; 7 bases match TRBD2. After removal of 4 bases from V and 0 bases from J, the junction contained 4 bases not matched to a gene. This CDR3 is built from 15 residues. Looked up from germline, CDR1 is MDHEN and CDR2 is SYDVKM. The CDR3 region has the DNA TGTGCCAGCAGTTGGTCGGGGGGTAGCACAGATACGCAGTATTTT. It encodes CASSWSGGSTDTQYF.

This clone came up a few times. This chain uses TRBV6-6 with TRBJ2-1, with D maybe TRBD2 (6 bases). This CDR3 has 14 residues. V gave up 8 bases and J gave up 6 bases, with 17 bases separating them. Germline V gene data show CDR1 as MNHNY and CDR2 as SVGAGI (reference sequence). CDR3 region: CASCGKGWGNEQFF. CDR3 bases: TGTGCCAGCTGCGGGAAAGGTTGGGGCAATGAGCAGTTCTTC.

The count of this clone is one. The CDR3 region is CASSLMAEYQETQYF. DNA for the CDR3: TGTGCCAGCAGTTTAATGGCGGAGTACCAAGAGACCCAGTACTTC. The rearrangement joins TRBV28 to TRBJ2-5; D remains ambiguous. Germline V lookup: CDR1 MDHEN, CDR2 SYDVKM. The CDR3 runs 15 residues. V lost 2 bases to trimming and J lost 0 bases, with 10 bases between them. The variable domain in full, with the rest retrieved from reference TRBV28 and TRBJ2-5, is DVKVTQSSRYLVKRTGEKVFLECVQDMDHENMFWYRQDPGLGLRLIYFSYDVKMKEKGDIPEGYSVSREKKERFSLILESASTNQTSMYLCASSLMAEYQETQYFGPGTRLLVL.

The chain is built from TRBV7-6 and TRBJ2-1; possible D gene TRBD2, 7 bases. Germline loops: CDR1 SGHVS, CDR2 FNYEAQ. This CDR3 spans 17 amino acids. V dropped 1 base and J dropped 9 bases, with 22 bases sitting between them. The chain's CDR3 is CASSLDPNGGQSGEQFF. In DNA form, the CDR3 reads TGTGCCAGCAGCTTAGACCCCAACGGGGGGCAGTCGGGTGAGCAGTTCTTC.

This clone has just one count. J is TRBJ1-6 and V is TRBV19; 10 bases line up with TRBD1. The CDR3 runs 16 residues. Germline V gene lookup returns CDR1 LNHDA and CDR2 SQIVND (reference sequence). V trimming: 5 bases; J trimming: 10 bases; junction bases outside the gene matches: 11. The CDR3 DNA sequence: TGTGCCAGTAGTTCTCTCGGGACAGGGGTTGGATCACCCCTCCACTTT. Its translation is CASSSLGTGVGSPLHF.

This clone has more than one count but fewer than ten. The chain carries TRBV27 and TRBJ2-1, with a tentative D call TRBD2 (6 bases). Germline V gives CDR1 MNHEY, CDR2 SMNVEV (reference sequence). CDR3 length: 13 amino acids. V shed 6 bases and J shed 1 base, with 7 bases lying between them. The CDR3 sequence is CASSGSSYNEQFF. CDR3 coding DNA: TGTGCCAGCAGCGGGAGTTCCTACAATGAGCAGTTCTTC.